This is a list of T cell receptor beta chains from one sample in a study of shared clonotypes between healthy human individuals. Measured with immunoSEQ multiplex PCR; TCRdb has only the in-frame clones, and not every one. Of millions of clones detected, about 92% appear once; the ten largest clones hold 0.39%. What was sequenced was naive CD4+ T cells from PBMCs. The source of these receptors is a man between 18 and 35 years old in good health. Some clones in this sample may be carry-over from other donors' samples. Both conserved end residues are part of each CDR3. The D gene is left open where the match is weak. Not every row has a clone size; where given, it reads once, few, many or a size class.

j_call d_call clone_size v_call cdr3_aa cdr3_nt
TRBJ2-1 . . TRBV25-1 CASSPHNEQFF TGTGCCAGCAGTCCCCACAATGAGCAGTTCTTC
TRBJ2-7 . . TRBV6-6 CASSYSGATPTYEQYF TGTGCCAGCAGTTACTCCGGGGCGACTCCCACCTACGAGCAGTACTTC
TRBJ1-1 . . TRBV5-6 CASSLHRRGLDTEAFF TGTGCCAGCAGCTTACACCGACGAGGTCTGGACACTGAAGCTTTCTTT
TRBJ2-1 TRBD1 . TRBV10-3 CAISESAWTGAHEQFF TGTGCCATCAGTGAGTCCGCTTGGACAGGCGCCCATGAGCAGTTCTTC
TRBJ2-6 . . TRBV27 CASSQYGVSGANVLTF TGTGCCAGCAGCCAATACGGGGTATCTGGGGCCAACGTCCTGACTTTC
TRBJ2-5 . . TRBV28 CASSSNPGRGQETQYF TGTGCCAGCAGTTCCAATCCAGGGAGAGGACAAGAGACCCAGTACTTC
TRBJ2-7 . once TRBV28 CASSPRGQSSYEQYF TGTGCCAGCAGTCCTCGCGGGCAGAGCTCCTACGAGCAGTACTTC
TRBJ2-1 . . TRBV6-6 CASSYRFRLGRAEQFF TGTGCCAGCAGTTACCGCTTTCGGTTGGGGCGCGCTGAGCAGTTCTTC
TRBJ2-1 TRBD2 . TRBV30 CACLRTSGGNEQFF TGTGCCTGCCTGCGGACTAGCGGGGGGAATGAGCAGTTCTTC
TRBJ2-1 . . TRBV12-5 CASGLVLRGYNEQFF TGTGCTAGTGGTTTGGTACTCCGCGGGTACAATGAGCAGTTCTTC
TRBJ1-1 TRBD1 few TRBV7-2 CASSQTGGTEAFF TGTGCCAGCAGCCAAACAGGGGGCACTGAAGCTTTCTTT
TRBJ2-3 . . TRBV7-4 CASSLEWTPQRPPGDTQYF TGTGCCAGCAGCTTAGAATGGACCCCACAGAGGCCACCGGGTGATACGCAGTATTTT
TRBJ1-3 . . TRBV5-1 CASSLAGAGTGNTIYF TGCGCCAGCAGCTTGGCCGGGGCAGGGACTGGAAACACCATATATTTT
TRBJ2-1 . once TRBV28 CASSLWPSLSEQFF TGTGCCAGCAGTTTATGGCCTAGCTTGAGTGAGCAGTTCTTC
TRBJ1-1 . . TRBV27 CASSRYRPGEAFF TGTGCCAGCAGTCGATATCGCCCGGGGGAAGCTTTCTTT